This entry lists 25 T cell receptor beta chains sequenced from one sample in a study of CD8 T cells in ankylosing spondylitis. TCRdb fed the 5' RACE reads into MiXCR, producing one record per CDR3 protein. This sample has roughly 250,000 distinct CDR3 sequences; 10% occur once, and the top ten carry 2.5% to 3%. The sample taken for sequencing was blood, either unsorted or a sorted T cell fraction (not recorded which). The receptors were sampled from a male donor with ankylosing spondylitis or in good health (not recorded which).

This clonotype occurred many times. The gene calls are TRBV6-5 and TRBJ1-2; D may be TRBD1 (5 bases). The CDR3 runs to 15 residues. Germline lookup yields CDR1 MNHEY and CDR2 SVGAGI. V lost 4 bases and J 5 bases, leaving 17 bases between the germline ends. CDR3 protein: CASSFSGTEVYGYTF. In DNA, the CDR3 is TGTGCCAGCAGTTTTTCCGGGACGGAAGTGTATGGCTACACCTTC.

This clonotype came up a few times. This sequence joins TRBV15 and TRBJ1-1; the D gene is possibly TRBD1 (6 bases). Germline CDR1 is LNHNV and CDR2 is YYDKDF (reference sequence). Trimming removed 1 base from V and 7 bases from J, with 13 bases in between. The CDR3 length is 14 residues. The CDR3 nucleotides read TGTGCCACCAGCAGAGCCGGGACACTGGTTGAAGCTTTCTTT. Residues: CATSRAGTLVEAFF.

This clonotype was observed many times. V and J are TRBV10-3 and TRBJ1-2; 7 bases match TRBD1. Germline assignment: CDR1 ENHRY and CDR2 SYGVKD. This CDR3 is 13 amino acids long. The trim removed 5 bases at V and 8 bases at J, leaving 8 bases unmatched. The CDR3 coding sequence is TGTGCCATCAGTCCACAGGGGCCGGGCGGCTACACCTTC. It yields the protein CAISPQGPGGYTF.

There are many counts of this clonotype. V is TRBV2 and J is TRBJ2-7; D remains ambiguous. V lost 6 bases, J lost 3 bases, and 3 bases lay in between. This CDR3 is 10 amino acids long. Looked up from germline, CDR1 is SNHLY and CDR2 is FYNNEI. In DNA, the CDR3 is TGTGCCAGCAGCGACTACGAGCAGTACTTC. As protein: CASSDYEQYF. The entire variable domain, with the rest obtained from reference TRBV2 and TRBJ2-7, is as follows: EPEVTQTPSHQVTQMGQEVILRCVPISNHLYFYWYRQILGQKVEFLVSFYNNEISEKSEIFDDQFSVERPDGSNFTLKIRSTKLEDSAMYFCASSDYEQYFGPGTRLTVT.

In its sample, this clonotype was seen many times. The chain uses TRBV5-1 and TRBJ2-1; 8 bases are a match to TRBD1. With 5 bases clipped from V and 3 bases from J, the junction kept 1 base outside the gene matches. This CDR3 has 13 residues. CDR1 SGHRS and CDR2 YFSETQ come from the germline V gene. The DNA for the CDR3 is TGCGCCAGCAGTACAGGGGGCTACAATGAGCAGTTCTTC. This encodes CASSTGGYNEQFF. The full variable domain, in which reference TRBV5-1 and TRBJ2-1 provide the parts outside the CDR3, is KAGVTQTPRYLIKTRGQQVTLSCSPISGHRSVSWYQQTPGQGLQFLFEYFSETQRNKGNFPGRFSGRQFSNSRSEMNVSTLELGDSALYLCASSTGGYNEQFFGPGTRLTVL.

This clonotype was counted a few times. CDR3: CASMVGRGSGELFF. The CDR3 DNA reads as TGTGCCAGCATGGTGGGGAGAGGGTCCGGGGAGCTGTTTTTT. The chain joins TRBV7-2 to TRBJ2-2; D is perhaps TRBD2 (5 bases). The CDR3 extends over 14 amino acids. CDR1 is SGHTA, CDR2 FQGNSA, per germline. Trimming shortened V by 7 bases and J by 6 bases, and 15 bases separated the two germline ends.

Only a few counts were recorded for this clonotype. The chain couples TRBV6-1 to TRBJ2-7; 7 positions agree with TRBD2. Germline V gene sequence: CDR1 MNHNS, CDR2 SASEGT. V lost 5 bases and J lost 1; bases outside the gene matches: 5. This CDR3 has 14 amino acids. The CDR3 DNA sequence: TGTGCCAGCAGTCGGGAGGCTCCTTCCTACGAGCAGTACTTC. The encoded protein is CASSREAPSYEQYF.

This sequence joins TRBV11-3 and TRBJ2-1; TRBD2 might be the D (5 bases). CDR1 SGHNT and CDR2 YENEEA come from the germline V gene. V was trimmed by 5 bases and J by 8 bases, leaving 16 bases between them. The CDR3 sequence is 14 residues long. Written as DNA, the CDR3 is TGTGCCAGCAGCCTGGGCCACCCGAGGGATGAGCAGTTCTTC. Its translation is CASSLGHPRDEQFF.

The chain employs TRBV7-2 and TRBJ1-5; D gene uncertain. The CDR3 is 13 amino acids. The germline gives CDR1 SGHTA, CDR2 FQGNSA. Trimming cost V 2 bases and J 6 bases, with 8 bases left between them. This CDR3 reads CASSLIAGQPQHF. The CDR3, as DNA: TGTGCCAGCAGCTTAATCGCAGGTCAGCCCCAGCATTTT.

The table lists this clonotype with a few counts. The chain carries TRBV9 and TRBJ1-6; perhaps TRBD1 as D (6 bases). V was shortened by 4 bases and J by 7 bases, with 9 bases between the two germline ends. The CDR3 extends over 13 amino acids. Germline V gene lookup returns CDR1 SGDLS and CDR2 YYNGEE. The DNA for the CDR3 is TGTGCCAGCAGCCGAGGGGGGAATTCACCCCTCCACTTT. It yields the protein CASSRGGNSPLHF.

This clonotype was seen repeatedly, ten times or more. J is TRBJ1-1 and V is TRBV25-1; 9 nucleotides align to TRBD1. The V gene end was trimmed by 10 bases and the J gene end by 12 bases; junction bases not matched to a gene: 15. CDR1 MGHDK and CDR2 SYGVNS come from the germline V gene. The CDR3 length is 13 residues. CDR3 region: CANPGQGPFDSFF. The CDR3 DNA follows: TGTGCCAACCCGGGACAGGGTCCCTTCGACTCTTTCTTT.

This clonotype was seen a handful of times. J is TRBJ2-5 and V is TRBV7-9; the D call may be TRBD1 or TRBD2 (5 bases each). Trimming cost V 4 bases and J 2 bases, with 14 bases left between them. Germline V gives CDR1 SEHNR, CDR2 FQNEAQ (reference sequence). The length of the CDR3 is 15 residues. CDR3 protein: CASSYSGTLQETQYF. Written as DNA, the CDR3 is TGTGCCAGCAGCTACTCCGGGACCTTACAAGAGACCCAGTACTTC.

Ten or more counts support this clonotype. V and J are TRBV3-1 and TRBJ2-7, with TRBD1 matching 7 bases. Looked up from germline, CDR1 is LGHDT and CDR2 is YNNKEL (reference sequence). V was clipped by 4 bases and J by 4 bases; unmatched bases: 7. CDR3 length: 14 residues. The CDR3 reads CASSPGTVGYEQYF. The CDR3 coding sequence is TGTGCCAGCAGCCCCGGGACAGTGGGATACGAGCAGTACTTC.

This clonotype was detected ten times or more. The V call is TRBV7-2, the J call TRBJ2-7; 7 positions match TRBD1. Trimming at V came to 5 bases and at J to 2 bases, leaving 9 bases not matched to a gene. Germline-derived CDR1 and CDR2 are SGHTA and FQGNSA. This CDR3 spans 15 amino acids. CDR3 DNA sequence: TGTGCCAGCAGCCTTGGGACAGCGCCTACCTACGAGCAGTACTTC. Amino acid sequence: CASSLGTAPTYEQYF.

In this sample, this clonotype turned up many times. The chain recombines TRBV5-1 with TRBJ1-1; no clear D. Germline V gene sequence: CDR1 SGHRS, CDR2 YFSETQ. The CDR3 contains 14 residues. V lost 4 bases, J lost 0 bases, and 10 bases lay in between. The CDR3 sequence: CASSLGFMNTEAFF. The DNA of the CDR3 is TGCGCCAGCAGCCTCGGGTTCATGAACACTGAAGCTTTCTTT.

In its sample, this clonotype was seen many times. This chain links TRBV5-1 with TRBJ2-7; 13 bases align to TRBD2. The CDR3 is 14 amino acids. Trimming removed 3 bases from V and 3 bases from J; junction bases left unmatched: 0. Germline CDR1 SGHRS, CDR2 YFSETQ. The CDR3 loop reads CASSWTSGGYEQYF. DNA of the CDR3: TGCGCCAGCAGCTGGACTAGCGGGGGCTACGAGCAGTACTTC.

This clonotype showed up many times. The V call is TRBV5-1, the J call TRBJ2-2; possible D gene TRBD2, 5 bases. V gave up 4 bases and J gave up 4 bases, with 20 bases separating them. CDR1 and CDR2 from the germline V gene are SGHRS and YFSETQ. This CDR3 is built from 17 residues. CDR3 in amino acids: CASSPAGASSRTGELFF. The CDR3 nucleotides are TGCGCCAGCAGCCCGGCGGGCGCGTCATCTCGCACCGGGGAGCTGTTTTTT.

This clonotype was found a few times. The rearrangement uses TRBV7-2 and TRBJ2-1; TRBD2 aligns across 10 bases. CDR1 is SGHTA, CDR2 FQGNSA, per germline. V lost 3 bases, J lost 6 bases, and 2 bases stayed unmatched. The CDR3 totals 14 residues. Here the CDR3 reads CASSFQRGGNEQFF. The CDR3 DNA sequence: TGTGCCAGCAGCTTCCAGCGGGGGGGCAATGAGCAGTTCTTC.

This clonotype was found many times. The V gene is TRBV5-1, the J gene TRBJ2-1; D call uncertain. Germline CDR1 and CDR2: SGHRS and YFSETQ. This CDR3 has 18 amino acids. Trimming left V 3 bases short and J 0 bases short, with 19 bases between. In DNA form, the CDR3 reads TGCGCCAGCAGCTCGACCCCGGCGCAACTTAGCTCCTACAATGAGCAGTTCTTC. As protein: CASSSTPAQLSSYNEQFF.

This clonotype was counted at least ten times. The V gene is TRBV7-2, the J gene TRBJ1-4; unclear D gene. Trimming shortened V by 3 bases and J by 8 bases, and 13 bases separated the two germline ends. Per the germline V gene, CDR1 is SGHTA and CDR2 is FQGNSA. The CDR3 sequence is 14 residues long. CDR3 coding DNA: TGTGCCAGCAGCTTCCCAGGAGCCCGCGAAAAACTGTTTTTT. Translated, it gives CASSFPGAREKLFF.

This clonotype has a count of ten or more. This chain uses TRBV5-1 with TRBJ2-7; D not resolved. Trimming shortened V by 3 bases and J by 0 bases, and 10 bases separated the two germline ends. The germline V gene encodes CDR1 SGHRS and CDR2 YFSETQ. The CDR3 runs 14 residues. The CDR3: CASSSAFSSYEQYF. In DNA form, the CDR3 reads TGCGCCAGCAGCTCAGCCTTTTCCTCCTACGAGCAGTACTTC.

This clonotype appeared many times. The chain carries TRBV6-1 and TRBJ2-3, with TRBD1 identical over 7 bases. CDR3 length equals 16 residues. Germline CDR1 and CDR2: MNHNS and SASEGT. Unmatched junction bases numbered 10, after V lost 5 bases and J lost 2 bases. This chain's CDR3 is CASSPKPGQTTDTQYF. CDR3 DNA: TGTGCCAGCAGTCCTAAACCGGGACAGACCACAGATACGCAGTATTTT.

A note on this clonotype: This clone may be a read error of a much larger clone one base away. In nucleotides, the CDR3 is TGTGCCTGGAGTGTACGCACAGCTAATGAAAAACTGTTTTTT. As protein: CAWSVRTANEKLFF. This rearrangement joins TRBV30 to TRBJ1-4; the D is unclear. This CDR3 contains 14 residues. Germline V gene lookup returns CDR1 GTSNPN and CDR2 SVGIG (reference sequence). V lost 0 bases and J lost 3, with 8 bases in between.

This clonotype was seen ten or more times. The chain carries TRBV7-2 and TRBJ2-2; a possible D gene is TRBD1 (5 bases). V lost 7 bases, J lost 1 base, and 10 bases lay in between. Germline assignment: CDR1 SGHTA and CDR2 FQGNSA. This CDR3 is built from 14 residues. In nucleotides, the CDR3 is TGTGCCAGCACCCCCCAGGGGAACACCGGGGAGCTGTTTTTT. Its translation is CASTPQGNTGELFF.

This clonotype was counted at least ten times. CDR3 loop: CASSQFSGRNTIYF. Written as DNA, the CDR3 is TGTGCCAGCAGCCAATTTTCTGGACGAAACACCATATATTTT. This chain uses TRBV3-1 with TRBJ1-3, with D uncertain. The V and J ends lost 2 bases and 5 bases respectively, with 10 bases between them. CDR3 length: 14 amino acids. CDR1 LGHDT and CDR2 YNNKEL come from the germline V gene (reference sequence).